The 14 T cell receptor beta chains presented below share a single source sample, sequenced in a study of shared clonotypes between healthy human individuals (dated by TCRdb to 2018 to 2020). CD8 naive samples consisted of CD45RO-negative cells that were positively selected for CCR7, yielding a CD45RA+CCR7+ population without TemRA cells. The library was built by means of the immunoSEQ multiplex PCR assay. The table was pulled from immuneACCESS by TCRdb, which kept in-frame rearrangements only. Such tables lose some clones; where checked, under half of the loss comes from unresolved V genes, and the rest has no known cause. The sample table shows over 800,000 clones, and 80% to 95% are seen once. The biggest ten clones account for less than 25% of the sample. Sample: naive CD8+ T cells sorted from blood. The cell subset or site label here, explained by the study, means: CD45RA+CCR7+. These receptors all stem from a man younger than 45 in good health.

The chain has TRBV10-3 and TRBJ2-7; D is uncertain. The CDR3 consists of 13 residues. CDR1 ENHRY and CDR2 SYGVKD come from the germline V gene. Trimming stripped 0 bases from V and 3 bases from J, with 6 bases between. The CDR3 reads CAISESRIYEQYF. CDR3 in DNA: TGTGCCATCAGTGAGTCCCGGATCTACGAGCAGTACTTC.

About this clone itself: Other DNA sequences in the same sample also yield this CDR3. V is TRBV4-1 and J is TRBJ2-7, with D uncertain. The V gene's germline CDR1 is MGHRA and CDR2 YSYEKL. V dropped 4 bases and J dropped 1 base, with 8 bases sitting between them. This CDR3 contains 13 residues. CDR3 protein: CASSLRQSYEQYF. As DNA, the CDR3 is TGCGCCAGCAGCCTTCGGCAGTCCTACGAGCAGTACTTC.

This chain joins TRBV10-3 and TRBJ2-7; perhaps TRBD1 as D (6 bases). CDR3 length equals 15 residues. Germline V CDR1 and CDR2: ENHRY, SYGVKD. V lost 3 bases and J lost 0, with 12 bases in between. The CDR3 loop reads CAISDRTDSSYEQYF. The CDR3 coding sequence is TGTGCCATCAGTGACCGGACAGATAGCTCCTACGAGCAGTACTTC.

The gene calls are TRBV7-9 and TRBJ1-2; 8 nucleotides align to TRBD1. The CDR3 runs 15 residues. V trimming: 5 bases; J trimming: 7 bases; junction bases outside the gene matches: 12. Germline lookup yields CDR1 SEHNR and CDR2 FQNEAQ (reference sequence). CDR3 region: CASSNRTGFLVGYTF. Written as DNA, the CDR3 is TGTGCCAGCAGCAACAGGACAGGGTTCCTTGTTGGCTACACCTTC.

The chain recombines TRBV6-6 with TRBJ2-7; D is perhaps TRBD1 (6 bases). CDR3 length: 14 residues. Trimming removed 6 bases from V and 2 bases from J, with 14 bases in between. Germline V gives CDR1 MNHNY, CDR2 SVGAGI (reference sequence). DNA of the CDR3: TGTGCCAGCAGCTATCCGGACAGTACCTACGAGCAGTACTTC. Its translation: CASSYPDSTYEQYF.

This rearrangement joins TRBV28 to TRBJ1-4; D is undetermined. The CDR3 length is 14 residues. The V gene's germline CDR1 is MDHEN and CDR2 SYDVKM. V lost 6 bases, J lost 3 bases, and 11 bases lay in between. In nucleotides, the CDR3 is TGTGCCAGCAGCCTATTCGGGTCTAATGAAAAACTGTTTTTT. This translates into CASSLFGSNEKLFF.

The gene calls are TRBV7-2 and TRBJ2-7, with D perhaps assigned TRBD1 or TRBD2 (5 bases each). The V end was cut by 4 bases, the J end by 7 bases, with 23 bases between. This CDR3 has 16 residues. Germline assignment: CDR1 SGHTA and CDR2 FQGNSA. The chain's CDR3 is CASSSSTRGAPKEQYF. In DNA, the CDR3 is TGTGCCAGCAGCTCATCCACGAGGGGTGCTCCGAAGGAGCAGTACTTC.

This chain links TRBV2 with TRBJ2-1; a possible D gene is TRBD1 (6 bases). Trimming took off 2 bases at V and 4 bases at J, with 6 bases between the two ends. Germline values: CDR1 SNHLY, CDR2 FYNNEI. This CDR3 has 13 residues. Here the CDR3 reads CASSETGYNEQFF. The DNA of the CDR3 is TGTGCCAGCAGTGAAACAGGGTACAATGAGCAGTTCTTC.

The chain carries TRBV18 and TRBJ2-7, with TRBD1 identical over 9 bases. From germline, CDR1 is KGHSH and CDR2 LQKENI. The CDR3 has 15 residues. V shed 4 bases and J 2 bases; nucleotides not matched to a gene: 6. The CDR3 DNA sequence: TGTGCCAGCTCACTCCACTGGGACAGGGCCTACGAGCAGTACTTC. Its translation: CASSLHWDRAYEQYF.

The J gene is TRBJ2-1, the V gene TRBV7-9; 7 bases line up with TRBD2. Losses at the gene ends were 5 bases for V and 8 bases for J; bases not matched to a gene: 12. There are 15 residues in the CDR3. Looked up from germline, CDR1 is SEHNR and CDR2 is FQNEAQ (reference sequence). Here the CDR3 DNA reads TGTGCCAGCAGCCCTAGCCCTGGGGAGGGAGATGAGCAGTTCTTC. Its translation: CASSPSPGEGDEQFF.

The J gene is TRBJ1-5, the V gene TRBV19, with D hard to call. CDR1 is LNHDA and CDR2 is SQIVND in the germline V gene (reference sequence). This CDR3 is 13 amino acids long. Deletions cut 3 bases from V and 3 bases from J, with 6 bases between. CDR3 protein: CASSIYNNQPQHF. The CDR3 nucleotides are TGTGCCAGTAGTATCTACAACAATCAGCCCCAGCATTTT.

This chain uses TRBV2 with TRBJ1-1; D is possibly TRBD1 (5 bases). This CDR3 is built from 11 residues. Germline loops: CDR1 SNHLY, CDR2 FYNNEI. V shed 6 bases and J shed 7 bases, with 9 bases lying between them. The CDR3 loop reads CASRGRDEAFF. As DNA, the CDR3 is TGTGCCAGCAGGGGGCGCGATGAAGCTTTCTTT.

The chain links TRBV13 to TRBJ2-7, with 11 bases identical to TRBD1. The V gene's germline CDR1 is PRHDT and CDR2 FYEKMQ (reference sequence). V was clipped by 4 bases and J by 3 bases; unmatched bases: 8. The CDR3 spans 16 residues. CDR3 loop: CASSSMGTGGNYEQYF. Written as DNA, the CDR3 is TGTGCCAGCAGCTCGATGGGGACAGGGGGGAACTACGAGCAGTACTTC.

V and J are TRBV18 and TRBJ1-3, with TRBD1 as a possible D gene (5 bases). With 6 bases removed from V and 4 bases from J, the gap between germline ends came to 19 bases. Germline V CDR1 and CDR2: KGHSH, LQKENI. CDR3 length: 16 amino acids. The CDR3: CASSTQAGTAGNTIYF. The DNA of the CDR3 is TGTGCCAGCTCGACTCAGGCCGGGACTGCAGGAAACACCATATATTTT. Together with reference TRBV18 and TRBJ1-3, the CDR3 gives the full variable domain: NAGVMQNPRHLVRRRGQEARLRCSPMKGHSHVYWYRQLPEEGLKFMVYLQKENIIDESGMPKERFSAEFPKEGPSILRIQQVVRGDSAAYFCASSTQAGTAGNTIYFGEGSWLTVV.